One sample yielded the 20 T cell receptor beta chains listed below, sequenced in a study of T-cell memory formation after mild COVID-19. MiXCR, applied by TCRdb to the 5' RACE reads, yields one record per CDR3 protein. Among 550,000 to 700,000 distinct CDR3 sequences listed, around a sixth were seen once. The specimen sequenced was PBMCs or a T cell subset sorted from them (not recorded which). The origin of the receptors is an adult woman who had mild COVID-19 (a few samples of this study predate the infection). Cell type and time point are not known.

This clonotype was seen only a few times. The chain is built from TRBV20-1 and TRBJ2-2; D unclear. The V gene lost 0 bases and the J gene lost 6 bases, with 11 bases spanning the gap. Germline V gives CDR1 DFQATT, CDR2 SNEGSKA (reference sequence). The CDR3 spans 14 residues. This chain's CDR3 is CSARETGIAGELFF. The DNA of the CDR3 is TGCAGTGCTAGAGAGACGGGTATCGCCGGGGAGCTGTTTTTT.

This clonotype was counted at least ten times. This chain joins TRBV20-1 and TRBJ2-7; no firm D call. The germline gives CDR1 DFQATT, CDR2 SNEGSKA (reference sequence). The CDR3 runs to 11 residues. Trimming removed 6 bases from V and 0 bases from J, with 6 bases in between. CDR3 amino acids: CSAPISYEQYF. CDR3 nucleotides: TGCAGTGCCCCCATCTCCTACGAGCAGTACTTC.

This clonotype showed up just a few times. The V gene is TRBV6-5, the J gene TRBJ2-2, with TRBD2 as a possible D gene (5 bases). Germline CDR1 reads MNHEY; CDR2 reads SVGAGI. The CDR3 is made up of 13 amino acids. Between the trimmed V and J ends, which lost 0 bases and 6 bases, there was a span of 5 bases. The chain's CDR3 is CASSYSDSGELFF. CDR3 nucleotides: TGTGCCAGCAGTTACTCGGACTCCGGGGAGCTGTTTTTT.

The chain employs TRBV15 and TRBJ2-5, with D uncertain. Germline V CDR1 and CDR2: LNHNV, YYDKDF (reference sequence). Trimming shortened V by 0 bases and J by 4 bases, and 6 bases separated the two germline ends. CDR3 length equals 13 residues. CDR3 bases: TGTGCCACCAGCAGAGATAATCGAGAGACCCAGTACTTC. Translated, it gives CATSRDNRETQYF.

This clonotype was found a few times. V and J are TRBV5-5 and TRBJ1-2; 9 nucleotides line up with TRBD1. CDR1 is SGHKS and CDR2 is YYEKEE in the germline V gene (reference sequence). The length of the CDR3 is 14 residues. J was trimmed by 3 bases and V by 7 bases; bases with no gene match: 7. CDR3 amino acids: CASRTGTGYYGYTF. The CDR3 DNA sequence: TGTGCCAGCCGAACCGGGACAGGGTACTATGGCTACACCTTC. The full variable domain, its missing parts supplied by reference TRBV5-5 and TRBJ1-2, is DAGVTQSPTHLIKTRGQQVTLRCSPISGHKSVSWYQQVLGQGPQFIFQYYEKEERGRGNFPDRFSARQFPNYSSELNVNALLLGDSALYLCASRTGTGYYGYTFGSGTRLTVV.

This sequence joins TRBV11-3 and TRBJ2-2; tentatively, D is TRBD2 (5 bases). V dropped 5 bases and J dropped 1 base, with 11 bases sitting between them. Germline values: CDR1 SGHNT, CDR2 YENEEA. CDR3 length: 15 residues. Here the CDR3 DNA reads TGTGCCAGCAGCCCGCCGGGGAGGAACACCGGGGAGCTGTTTTTT. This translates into CASSPPGRNTGELFF.

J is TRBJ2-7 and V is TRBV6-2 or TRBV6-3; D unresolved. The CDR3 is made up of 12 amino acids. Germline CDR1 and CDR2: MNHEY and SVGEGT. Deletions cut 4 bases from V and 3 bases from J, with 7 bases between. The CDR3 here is CASSSPFYEQYF. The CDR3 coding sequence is TGTGCCAGCAGTTCTCCCTTCTACGAGCAGTACTTC.

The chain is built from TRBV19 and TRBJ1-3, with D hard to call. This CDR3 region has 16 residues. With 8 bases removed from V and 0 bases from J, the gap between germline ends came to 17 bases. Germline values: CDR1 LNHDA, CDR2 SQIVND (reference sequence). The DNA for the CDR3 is TGTGCCAGTTCCCGGGGTTCACGAAGCTCTGGAAACACCATATATTTT. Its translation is CASSRGSRSSGNTIYF. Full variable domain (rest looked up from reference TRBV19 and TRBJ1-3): DGGITQSPKYLFRKEGQNVTLSCEQNLNHDAMYWYRQDPGQGLRLIYYSQIVNDFQKGDIAEGYSVSREKKESFPLTVTSAQKNPTAFYLCASSRGSRSSGNTIYFGEGSWLTVV.

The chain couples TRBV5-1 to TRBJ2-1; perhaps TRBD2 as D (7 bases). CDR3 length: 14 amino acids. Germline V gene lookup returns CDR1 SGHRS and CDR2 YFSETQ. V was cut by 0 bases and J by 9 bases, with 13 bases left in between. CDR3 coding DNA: TGCGCCAGCAGCTTGGATCCCGGGGGGCCTGAGCAGTTCTTC. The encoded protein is CASSLDPGGPEQFF.

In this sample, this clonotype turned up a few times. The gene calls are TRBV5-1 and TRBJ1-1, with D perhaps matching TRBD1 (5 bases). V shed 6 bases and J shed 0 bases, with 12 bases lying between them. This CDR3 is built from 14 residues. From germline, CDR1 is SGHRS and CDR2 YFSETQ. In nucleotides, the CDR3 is TGCGCCAGCACCCAGGGAGATATGAACACTGAAGCTTTCTTT. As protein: CASTQGDMNTEAFF.

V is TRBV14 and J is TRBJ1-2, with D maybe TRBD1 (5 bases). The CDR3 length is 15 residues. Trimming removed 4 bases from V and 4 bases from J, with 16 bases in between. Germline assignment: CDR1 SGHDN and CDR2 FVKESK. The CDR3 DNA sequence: TGTGCCAGCAGCCCGGCGGTAGGGGCCCCCTATGGCTACACCTTC. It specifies CASSPAVGAPYGYTF.

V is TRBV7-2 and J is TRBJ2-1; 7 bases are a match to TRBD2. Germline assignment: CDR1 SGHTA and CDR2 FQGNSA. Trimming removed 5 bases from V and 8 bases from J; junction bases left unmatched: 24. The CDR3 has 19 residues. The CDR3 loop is CASSIPGWASGTGRDEQFF. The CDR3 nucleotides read TGTGCCAGCAGCATCCCCGGATGGGCTAGCGGAACTGGGCGGGATGAGCAGTTCTTC.

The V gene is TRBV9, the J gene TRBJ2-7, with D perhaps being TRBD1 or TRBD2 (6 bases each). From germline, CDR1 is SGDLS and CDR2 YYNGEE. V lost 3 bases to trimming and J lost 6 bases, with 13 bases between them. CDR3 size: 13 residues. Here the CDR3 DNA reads TGTGCCAGCAGCGGGGTCCGGGGGCTCGAGCAGTACTTC. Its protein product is CASSGVRGLEQYF.

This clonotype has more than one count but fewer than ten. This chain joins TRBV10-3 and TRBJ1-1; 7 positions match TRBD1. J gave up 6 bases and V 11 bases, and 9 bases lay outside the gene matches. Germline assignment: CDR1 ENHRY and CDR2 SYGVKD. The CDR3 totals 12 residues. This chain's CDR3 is CAAGTVGSEAFF. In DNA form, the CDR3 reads TGTGCCGCCGGGACAGTGGGATCTGAAGCTTTCTTT.

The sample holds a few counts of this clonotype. The CDR3 nucleotides read TGTGCCAGCAGCTTCTTCGGGACACCTGAGAGGGAAGCTTTCTTT. Translation gives CASSFFGTPEREAFF. V and J are TRBV5-6 and TRBJ1-1; TRBD1 is a possible D gene (6 bases). Germline V gene sequence: CDR1 SGHDT, CDR2 YYEEEE. There are 15 residues in the CDR3. Trimming pared 2 bases from V and 8 bases from J, leaving 19 bases between. Variable domain in full (rest from reference TRBV5-6 and TRBJ1-1): DAGVTQSPTHLIKTRGQQVTLRCSPKSGHDTVSWYQQALGQGPQFIFQYYEEEERQRGNFPDRFSGHQFPNYSSELNVNALLLGDSALYLCASSFFGTPEREAFFGQGTRLTVV.

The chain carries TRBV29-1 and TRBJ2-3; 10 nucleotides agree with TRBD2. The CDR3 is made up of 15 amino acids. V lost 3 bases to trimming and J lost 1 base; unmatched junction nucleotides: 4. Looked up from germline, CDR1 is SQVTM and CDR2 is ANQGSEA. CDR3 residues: CSVDQREGGTDTQYF. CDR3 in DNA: TGCAGCGTTGACCAGCGGGAGGGGGGCACAGATACGCAGTATTTT.

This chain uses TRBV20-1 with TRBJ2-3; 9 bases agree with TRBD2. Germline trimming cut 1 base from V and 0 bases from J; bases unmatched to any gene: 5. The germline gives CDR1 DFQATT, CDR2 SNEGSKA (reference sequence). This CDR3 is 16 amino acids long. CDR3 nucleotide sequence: TGCAGTGCTAGAGTGATCGCGGGGGGGAGCACAGATACGCAGTATTTT. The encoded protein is CSARVIAGGSTDTQYF.

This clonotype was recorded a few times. This chain's CDR3 is CASSLTTGWEETQYF. DNA of the CDR3: TGTGCCAGCAGCTTAACGACAGGGTGGGAAGAGACCCAGTACTTC. This chain links TRBV7-3 with TRBJ2-5; the match to TRBD1 covers 7 bases. CDR3 length: 15 amino acids. Germline loops: CDR1 SGHTA, CDR2 FQGTGA. V gave up 0 bases and J gave up 3 bases; unmatched junction bases: 4.

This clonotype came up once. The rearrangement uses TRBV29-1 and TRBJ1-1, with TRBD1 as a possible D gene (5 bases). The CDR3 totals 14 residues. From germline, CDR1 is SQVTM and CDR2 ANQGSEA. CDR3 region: CRATGGGLNTEAFF. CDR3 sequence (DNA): TGCAGGGCTACCGGGGGAGGCCTAAACACTGAAGCTTTCTTT.

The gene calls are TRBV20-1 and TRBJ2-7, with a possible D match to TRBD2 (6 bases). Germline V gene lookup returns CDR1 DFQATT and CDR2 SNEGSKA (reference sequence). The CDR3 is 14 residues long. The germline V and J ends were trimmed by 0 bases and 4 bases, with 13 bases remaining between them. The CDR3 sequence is CSARDRKGRYEQYF. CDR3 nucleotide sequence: TGCAGTGCTAGAGATCGGAAGGGGAGGTACGAGCAGTACTTC.